One sample yielded the 22 T cell receptor beta chains listed below, sequenced in a study of blood T cell repertoires in COVID-19. The assay was immunoSEQ multiplex PCR, and TCRdb's table has in-frame clones only and misses some. This sample has about 310,000 clones, with about 85% found just once. Source material: PBMCs or T cells enriched from blood (not recorded which). All receptors derive from a woman in her 30s who had been exposed to COVID-19.

This chain uses TRBV30 with TRBJ2-3; a weak D match, TRBD1 (6 bases). In germline, CDR1 is GTSNPN, CDR2 SVGIG (reference sequence). The CDR3 extends over 13 amino acids. Trimming shortened V by 4 bases and J by 6 bases, and 14 bases separated the two germline ends. CDR3 residues: CAWKGDWADTQYF. The CDR3 DNA is TGTGCCTGGAAGGGGGATTGGGCCGATACGCAGTATTTT.

The chain carries TRBV28 and TRBJ1-1; 7 positions match TRBD1. CDR3 length equals 15 residues. Trimming cost V 4 bases and J 8 bases; bases outside gene matches: 13. Germline loops: CDR1 MDHEN, CDR2 SYDVKM. CDR3 residues: CASSSEGTVLWEAFF. CDR3 bases: TGTGCCAGCAGTTCTGAAGGGACAGTCCTGTGGGAAGCTTTCTTT.

This chain joins TRBV5-6 and TRBJ1-4, with D maybe TRBD1 (6 bases). The CDR3 has 13 residues. Germline assignment: CDR1 SGHDT and CDR2 YYEEEE. Trimming removed 1 base from V and 8 bases from J, with 9 bases in between. This CDR3 is CASSLRDKEKLFF. The CDR3 DNA is TGTGCCAGCAGCTTGAGGGACAAAGAAAAACTGTTTTTT.

This clone has more than one count but fewer than ten. This chain connects TRBV6-1 to TRBJ1-6, with TRBD1 matching 8 bases. The CDR3 runs to 14 residues. V shed 3 bases, J shed 5 bases, and the junction held 0 bases outside the gene matches. Looked up from germline, CDR1 is MNHNS and CDR2 is SASEGT. CDR3 in amino acids: CASSETGDNSPLHF. CDR3 sequence (DNA): TGTGCCAGCAGTGAGACAGGGGATAATTCACCCCTCCACTTT.

A few counts support this clone. This chain uses TRBV28 with TRBJ2-4; a weak D match, TRBD2 (5 bases). Trimming removed 6 bases at V and 4 bases at J, with 19 bases between. The germline V gene encodes CDR1 MDHEN and CDR2 SYDVKM. This CDR3 region has 16 residues. CDR3 protein: CASRPSGLSGKNIQYF. Here the CDR3 DNA reads TGTGCCAGCAGACCCAGTGGGTTGTCGGGGAAAAACATTCAGTACTTC.

The gene calls are TRBV6-6 and TRBJ1-5; tentatively, D is TRBD1 (6 bases). Germline V gives CDR1 MNHNY, CDR2 SVGAGI (reference sequence). The length of the CDR3 is 16 residues. V was shortened by 8 bases and J by 1 base, with 18 bases between the two germline ends. CDR3 amino acids: CASVPKATGSNQPQHF. The DNA for the CDR3 is TGTGCCAGCGTGCCGAAGGCGACAGGAAGCAATCAGCCCCAGCATTTT.

This clone has just a few counts. V is TRBV18 and J is TRBJ1-6; TRBD1 agrees at 9 bases. Germline V lookup: CDR1 KGHSH, CDR2 LQKENI. V gave up 5 bases and J gave up 10 bases; unmatched junction bases: 6. The CDR3 covers 14 residues. The CDR3 DNA is TGTGCCAGCTCATCGGACAGGGGAAACTCACCCCTCCACTTT. It encodes CASSSDRGNSPLHF.

The chain uses TRBV30 and TRBJ2-5; no reliable D call. Germline V lookup: CDR1 GTSNPN, CDR2 SVGIG (reference sequence). The CDR3 extends over 15 amino acids. V dropped 0 bases and J dropped 1 base, with 12 bases sitting between them. The CDR3 is CAWSVLRIFQETQYF. CDR3 sequence (DNA): TGTGCCTGGAGTGTACTGAGGATATTCCAAGAGACCCAGTACTTC. Full variable domain (outside the CDR3, taken from reference TRBV30 and TRBJ2-5): SQTIHQWPATLVQPVGSPLSLECTVEGTSNPNLYWYRQAAGRGLQLLFYSVGIGQISSEVPQNLSASRPQDRQFILSSKKLLLSDSGFYLCAWSVLRIFQETQYFGPGTRLLVL.

This clone was seen more than once but under ten times. The chain has TRBV28 and TRBJ1-5; no reliable D call. The CDR3 has 17 amino acids. CDR1 and CDR2 from the germline V gene are MDHEN and SYDVKM. Trimming pared 2 bases from V and 4 bases from J, leaving 18 bases between. This chain's CDR3 is CASSLRGRMGRNQPQHF. CDR3 in DNA: TGTGCCAGCAGTTTAAGAGGACGGATGGGGAGGAATCAGCCCCAGCATTTT.

This chain uses TRBV10-3 with TRBJ2-7; D gene unclear. Germline V gene sequence: CDR1 ENHRY, CDR2 SYGVKD. V was clipped by 8 bases and J by 2 bases, with 13 bases between them. The CDR3 consists of 13 residues. The CDR3 spells CAIDGENPYEQYF. The CDR3 DNA reads as TGTGCCATCGATGGAGAAAATCCCTACGAGCAGTACTTC.

The V gene is TRBV20-1, the J gene TRBJ1-2; D is undetermined. Trimming took 6 bases from V and 6 from J, leaving 11 bases between them. The CDR3 consists of 11 residues. Germline V CDR1 and CDR2: DFQATT, SNEGSKA (reference sequence). The DNA for the CDR3 is TGCAGTGCGGTACAGCTCAATGGCTACACCTTC. The encoded protein is CSAVQLNGYTF.

This chain links TRBV18 with TRBJ1-2, with TRBD1 as a possible D gene (5 bases). Germline-derived CDR1 and CDR2 are KGHSH and LQKENI. The V gene lost 6 bases and the J gene lost 4 bases, with 18 bases spanning the gap. This CDR3 has 15 residues. CDR3 DNA sequence: TGTGCCAGCTCCCACCCTGGGGGGACCGGCTATGGCTACACCTTC. Translation gives CASSHPGGTGYGYTF.

This clone appeared a few times. The chain carries TRBV27 and TRBJ2-5, with D perhaps TRBD2 (6 bases). The germline V and J ends were trimmed by 3 bases and 4 bases, with 12 bases remaining between them. The germline CDR1 and CDR2 sequences are MNHEY and SMNVEV (reference sequence). This CDR3 region has 14 residues. DNA for the CDR3: TGTGCCAGCAGTTTGGGTGGGGGGTTAGAGACCCAGTACTTC. Translation: CASSLGGGLETQYF.

The table lists this clone with a count of one. This chain uses TRBV27 with TRBJ2-1, with 8 nucleotides matching TRBD2. Germline CDR1 reads MNHEY; CDR2 reads SMNVEV (reference sequence). V was clipped by 4 bases and J by 2 bases; unmatched bases: 1. There are 14 residues in the CDR3. The CDR3 DNA is TGTGCCAGCAGTTCCGGGGGGGCCTACAATGAGCAGTTCTTC. It codes for CASSSGGAYNEQFF.

The chain links TRBV28 to TRBJ2-7, with D perhaps matching TRBD1 (5 bases). This CDR3 comprises 13 residues. With 6 bases removed from V and 5 bases from J, the gap between germline ends came to 14 bases. Germline V gene sequence: CDR1 MDHEN, CDR2 SYDVKM. The CDR3: CASRRQGGHEQYF. The CDR3 DNA is TGTGCCAGCAGGCGGCAGGGTGGCCACGAGCAGTACTTC.

The chain carries TRBV19 and TRBJ2-1, with 8 bases fitting TRBD2. The CDR3 runs 15 residues. Germline lookup yields CDR1 LNHDA and CDR2 SQIVND (reference sequence). V trimming: 1 base; J trimming: 9 bases; junction bases outside the gene matches: 8. CDR3: CASSIGLAGGPEQFF. As DNA, the CDR3 is TGTGCCAGTAGTATAGGGCTAGCGGGTGGTCCTGAGCAGTTCTTC.

CDR3 in amino acids: CAWRAGAGGEQYF. In nucleotides, the CDR3 is TGTGCCTGGAGGGCAGGGGCGGGGGGGGAGCAGTACTTC. The genes are TRBV30 and TRBJ2-7, with TRBD2 identical over 9 bases. Germline values: CDR1 GTSNPN, CDR2 SVGIG (reference sequence). V shed 3 bases, J shed 7 bases, and the junction held 7 bases outside the gene matches. The CDR3 totals 13 residues.

With regard to this clone: The identical CDR3 is also encoded by other nucleotide sequences in the sample. The chain has TRBV5-1 and TRBJ1-3; a weak D match, TRBD1 (6 bases). V was pared by 2 bases and J by 2 bases, with 8 bases between. Germline V CDR1 and CDR2: SGHRS, YFSETQ. The CDR3 runs 14 residues. CDR3 sequence reads: CASSLQGTGNTIYF. The CDR3 region has the DNA TGCGCCAGCAGCTTACAGGGCACTGGAAACACCATATATTTT.

The chain recombines TRBV6-2 or TRBV6-3 with TRBJ1-5; D is unresolved. The CDR3 extends over 14 amino acids. V lost 4 bases and J 3 bases, leaving 10 bases between the germline ends. The germline gives CDR1 MNHEY, CDR2 SVGEGT. CDR3 region: CASSWPNINQPQHF. The CDR3 nucleotides are TGTGCCAGCAGTTGGCCCAATATCAATCAGCCCCAGCATTTT.

The chain employs TRBV11-2 and TRBJ2-7; D perhaps matches TRBD2 (6 bases). CDR3 length: 14 amino acids. Germline-derived CDR1 and CDR2 are SGHAT and FQNNGV. Deletions cut 4 bases from V and 2 bases from J, with 12 bases between. The CDR3 bases are TGTGCCAGCAGCTCTGCGGGATCCCCCTACGAGCAGTACTTC. Its translation is CASSSAGSPYEQYF.

V is TRBV10-2 and J is TRBJ2-1; 8 nucleotides match TRBD1. This CDR3 region has 16 residues. The ends lost 6 bases at V and 8 bases at J; junction bases unmatched: 15. CDR1 and CDR2 from the germline V gene are WSHSY and SAAADI. CDR3 DNA: TGCGCCAGCAGCCTGATCCAGGGGGCGATTGTAGATGAGCAGTTCTTC. It yields the protein CASSLIQGAIVDEQFF.

J is TRBJ1-1 and V is TRBV5-1; perhaps TRBD1 as D (5 bases). Germline V lookup: CDR1 SGHRS, CDR2 YFSETQ. Trimming removed 3 bases from V and 2 bases from J, with 11 bases in between. CDR3 size: 14 residues. The CDR3 sequence: CASSWVDTNTEAFF. For the CDR3, the DNA is TGCGCCAGCAGCTGGGTGGACACCAACACTGAAGCTTTCTTT. Filled out from reference TRBV5-1 and TRBJ1-1, the complete variable domain reads KAGVTQTPRYLIKTRGQQVTLSCSPISGHRSVSWYQQTPGQGLQFLFEYFSETQRNKGNFPGRFSGRQFSNSRSEMNVSTLELGDSALYLCASSWVDTNTEAFFGQGTRLTVV.